Sequencing of this T cell receptor beta chain was carried out in a study of shared clonotypes between healthy human individuals. Study results and limitations: Donor clonotype sharing was expected to depend on sequencing depth. Naive subsets usually exceeded memory subsets in estimated richness.

About this clone: The antigen is not known.

Assay: immunoSEQ multiplex PCR; the TCRdb copy retains only in-frame clones and omits some. The sample carries some 1,600,000 clones, about 98% recorded once. Trimming took 1 base from V and 5 from J, leaving 11 bases between them. Looked up from germline, CDR1 is KGHSH and CDR2 is LQKENI. This CDR3 has 14 amino acids. Input material: naive CD4+ T cells sorted from blood. Subset here: CD45RA+ positively selected. V and J are TRBV18 and TRBJ2-5; unclear D gene. The TCR sequence derives from a man aged 25 to 45 in good health. CDR3 bases: TGTGCCAGCTCACCACGGGCGTTCCAGGAGACCCAGTACTTC. Its protein is CASSPRAFQETQYF. The variable domain in full, with the rest retrieved from reference TRBV18 and TRBJ2-5, is NAGVMQNPRHLVRRRGQEARLRCSPMKGHSHVYWYRQLPEEGLKFMVYLQKENIIDESGMPKERFSAEFPKEGPSILRIQQVVRGDSAAYFCASSPRAFQETQYFGPGTRLLVL.